The 3 T cell receptor beta chains below come from one sample, sequenced in a study of blood T cell repertoires in COVID-19. The data were produced by immunoSEQ multiplex PCR, yet TCRdb's version contains in-frame clones alone and is incomplete. The sample consists of some 320,000 clones, 70% to 90% of them appearing once. Sequenced input: PBMCs or T cells enriched from blood (not recorded which). These receptors came from a woman aged 30 to 39 who had recovered from COVID-19.

V usage is TRBV19 and J usage is TRBJ1-5, with D possibly matching TRBD1 (6 bases). The germline V and J ends were trimmed by 7 bases and 0 bases, with 13 bases remaining between them. In germline, CDR1 is LNHDA, CDR2 SQIVND (reference sequence). CDR3 size: 15 residues. The CDR3 DNA follows: TGTGCCAGTAACCTGGACAGACTTAGCAATCAGCCCCAGCATTTT. Translating it yields CASNLDRLSNQPQHF.

This clone appeared a single time. This chain connects TRBV7-2 to TRBJ1-2, with D possibly TRBD1 on 5 matching bases. The CDR3 is 13 amino acids. Germline-derived CDR1 and CDR2 are SGHTA and FQGNSA. Trimming removed 2 bases from V and 8 bases from J, with 12 bases in between. DNA of the CDR3: TGTGCCAGCAGCTTACAGCAGGGCTCAGGCTACACCTTC. Translated: CASSLQQGSGYTF.

For this clone: The sample contains more than one DNA sequence encoding this CDR3. The gene calls are TRBV9 and TRBJ1-2; D might be TRBD1 (5 bases). CDR1 and CDR2 (germline): SGDLS, YYNGEE. V was pared by 0 bases and J by 7 bases, with 10 bases between. This CDR3 has 13 amino acids. CDR3 sequence: CASSVVGGSGYTF. The DNA of the CDR3 is TGTGCCAGCAGCGTAGTCGGGGGGTCTGGCTACACCTTC.